These 28 T cell receptor beta chains were sequenced from one sample in a study of beta chain features in type 1 diabetes. Study-level findings and limits: TCRB CDR3s from Type 1 diabetes patients were moderately but significantly shorter in all four CD4+ subsets.

Their target antigens are unknown. The isolated RNA, all of it, was reverse transcribed, so expressed TCRB transcripts were what got sequenced. The assay was immunoSEQ multiplex PCR, and TCRdb's table has in-frame clones only and misses some. This table holds hundreds of thousands of clones, over 11% found once. Sequencing was carried out using naive CD4+ T cells from blood. Source of these receptors: a man between 18 and 35 years old with type 1 diabetes.

This clone was found a few times. V is TRBV29-1 and J is TRBJ2-1, with TRBD2 matching 13 bases. From germline, CDR1 is SQVTM and CDR2 ANQGSEA. J gave up 5 bases and V 4 bases, and 11 bases lay outside the gene matches. The CDR3 loop spans 17 amino acids. The CDR3 loop reads CSVAQLAGGPVNNEQFF. Here the CDR3 DNA reads TGCAGCGTTGCCCAACTAGCGGGAGGGCCTGTAAACAATGAGCAGTTCTTC.

The V gene is TRBV20-1, the J gene TRBJ1-1, with D hard to call. The CDR3 has 11 amino acids. The germline V and J ends were trimmed by 8 bases and 5 bases, with 12 bases remaining between them. CDR1 and CDR2 from the germline V gene are DFQATT and SNEGSKA (reference sequence). The CDR3 spells CSFVPGTEAFF. As DNA, the CDR3 is TGCAGTTTTGTGCCGGGTACTGAAGCTTTCTTT.

This clone was counted between two and nine times. The rearrangement uses TRBV7-9 and TRBJ1-2; a possible D gene is TRBD1 (5 bases). Germline CDR1 SEHNR, CDR2 FQNEAQ (reference sequence). CDR3 length: 13 residues. V lost 3 bases, J lost 6 bases, and 11 bases lay in between. The CDR3 DNA sequence: TGTGCCAGCAGCTTTGGGGGTGACGATGGCTACACCTTC. Its protein product is CASSFGGDDGYTF.

There are a few counts of this clone. The gene calls are TRBV6-5 and TRBJ1-2; no reliable D call. Germline CDR1 and CDR2: MNHEY and SVGAGI. V was pared by 4 bases and J by 7 bases, with 16 bases between. CDR3 size: 14 residues. The CDR3 loop is CASSSVGAEFGYTF. The CDR3, as DNA: TGTGCCAGCAGTTCAGTAGGTGCAGAATTTGGCTACACCTTC.

The V and J genes are TRBV25-1 and TRBJ2-5, with TRBD1 as a possible D gene (6 bases). Germline-derived CDR1 and CDR2 are MGHDK and SYGVNS. The CDR3 runs 18 residues. Trimming pared 3 bases from V and 3 bases from J, leaving 23 bases between. For the CDR3, the DNA is TGTGCCAGCAGTGATTACCTGGACAGAGCATTAGTTAAAGAGACCCAGTACTTC. It codes for CASSDYLDRALVKETQYF.

The rearrangement uses TRBV14 and TRBJ1-2; D not resolved. CDR3 size: 11 residues. Trimming left V 4 bases short and J 8 bases short, with 8 bases between. In germline, CDR1 is SGHDN, CDR2 FVKESK. CDR3 bases: TGTGCCAGCAGCCTCGGCGGCGGCTACACCTTC. It yields the protein CASSLGGGYTF.

V and J are TRBV2 and TRBJ2-2; TRBD1 might be the D (6 bases). The CDR3 contains 14 residues. V was pared by 4 bases and J by 4 bases, with 10 bases between. The germline V gene has CDR1 SNHLY and CDR2 FYNNEI. This CDR3 is CASSGGTFTGELFF. CDR3 nucleotide sequence: TGTGCCAGCAGTGGAGGGACATTCACCGGGGAGCTGTTTTTT.

The chain carries TRBV30 and TRBJ2-5; TRBD1 might be the D (6 bases). The germline V gene has CDR1 GTSNPN and CDR2 SVGIG (reference sequence). The CDR3 is made up of 15 amino acids. The V and J ends lost 1 base and 5 bases respectively, with 17 bases between them. The CDR3 is CAWSGQTGTSETQYF. CDR3 coding DNA: TGTGCCTGGAGTGGTCAAACCGGGACATCCGAGACCCAGTACTTC.

The rearrangement links TRBV7-9 to TRBJ1-2, with no clear D. The germline V gene has CDR1 SEHNR and CDR2 FQNEAQ (reference sequence). The CDR3 totals 12 residues. Trimming cost V 5 bases and J 5 bases, with 9 bases left between them. The CDR3 DNA sequence: TGTGCCAGCAGCGATACCACTTATGGCTACACCTTC. It is translated as CASSDTTYGYTF.

In this sample, this clone turned up a few times. J is TRBJ2-1 and V is TRBV29-1; D unclear. The ends were cut back, 4 bases at V and 1 base at J, with 11 bases in the middle. The CDR3 loop spans 14 amino acids. Germline CDR1 is SQVTM and CDR2 is ANQGSEA. This CDR3 is CSVGSRESYNEQFF. The CDR3 DNA sequence: TGCAGCGTTGGTAGCAGAGAGTCCTACAATGAGCAGTTCTTC.

This rearrangement joins TRBV14 to TRBJ2-1; perhaps D is TRBD1 or TRBD2 (6 bases each). Germline V gene data show CDR1 as SGHDN and CDR2 as FVKESK. With 5 bases removed from V and 0 bases from J, the gap between germline ends came to 17 bases. The CDR3 sequence is 17 residues long. This chain's CDR3 is CASSARGRRGSYNEQFF. The CDR3 coding sequence is TGTGCCAGCAGCGCACGGGGGCGGAGGGGCTCCTACAATGAGCAGTTCTTC. Variable domain in full (rest from reference TRBV14 and TRBJ2-1): EAGVTQFPSHSVIEKGQTVTLRCDPISGHDNLYWYRRVMGKEIKFLLHFVKESKQDESGMPNNRFLAERTGGTYSTLKVQPAELEDSGVYFCASSARGRRGSYNEQFFGPGTRLTVL.

The chain recombines TRBV30 with TRBJ2-1, with D possibly matching TRBD2 (6 bases). The CDR3 has 14 residues. Trimming took off 4 bases at V and 2 bases at J, with 12 bases between the two ends. Germline-derived CDR1 and CDR2 are GTSNPN and SVGIG (reference sequence). The chain's CDR3 is CAWISSGPYNEQFF. CDR3 sequence (DNA): TGTGCCTGGATCTCGAGCGGGCCCTACAATGAGCAGTTCTTC.

This clone was seen only a few times. The same CDR3 is also encoded by other DNA sequences in this sample. This chain uses TRBV5-1 with TRBJ2-7, with TRBD2 matching over 7 bases. V lost 0 bases to trimming and J lost 3 bases; unmatched junction nucleotides: 3. Per germline, CDR1 SGHRS and CDR2 YFSETQ. CDR3 length equals 14 residues. CDR3 residues: CASSLVASGYEQYF. The DNA for the CDR3 is TGCGCCAGCAGCTTGGTTGCTAGCGGCTACGAGCAGTACTTC.

The chain has TRBV15 and TRBJ2-7; 7 nucleotides match TRBD1. The CDR3 covers 15 residues. V dropped 5 bases and J dropped 3; count of bases not matched to a gene: 10. Germline V lookup: CDR1 LNHNV, CDR2 YYDKDF (reference sequence). The CDR3 DNA reads TGTGCCACCAGCCGAGCGACAGGGCTTGTCTACGAGCAGTACTTC. Its translation: CATSRATGLVYEQYF.

This clone was seen a handful of times. The V call is TRBV29-1, the J call TRBJ1-1; 8 bases line up with TRBD1. The CDR3 covers 14 residues. Losses at the gene ends were 6 bases for V and 5 bases for J; bases not matched to a gene: 11. Germline CDR1 is SQVTM and CDR2 is ANQGSEA. This CDR3 reads CSVNLGQGWTEAFF. CDR3 in DNA: TGCAGCGTCAACCTCGGACAGGGATGGACTGAAGCTTTCTTT.

The table lists this clone with a few counts. Here the CDR3 reads CASSFWTGGQETQYF. The CDR3 bases are TGTGCCAGCAGTTTCTGGACAGGGGGCCAAGAGACCCAGTACTTC. The rearrangement links TRBV6-5 to TRBJ2-5; TRBD1 aligns across 10 bases. The V gene's germline CDR1 is MNHEY and CDR2 SVGAGI. The CDR3 has 15 residues. V lost 4 bases to trimming and J lost 1 base; unmatched junction nucleotides: 3.

This clone was picked up a small number of times. This rearrangement joins TRBV5-6 to TRBJ1-1; D call uncertain. Trimming left V 0 bases short and J 2 bases short, with 5 bases between. Germline CDR1 SGHDT, CDR2 YYEEEE. The CDR3 runs to 13 residues. DNA for the CDR3: TGTGCCAGCAGCTTGGGATTCAACACTGAAGCTTTCTTT. This gives the protein CASSLGFNTEAFF.

This clone occurred a few times. This chain links TRBV18 with TRBJ1-2; 8 nucleotides align to TRBD1. This CDR3 contains 16 residues. With 1 base clipped from V and 4 bases from J, the junction kept 8 bases outside the gene matches. The germline V gene has CDR1 KGHSH and CDR2 LQKENI. This CDR3 is CASSPLGQGQGYGYTF. CDR3 nucleotide sequence: TGTGCCAGCTCACCACTTGGACAGGGCCAGGGCTATGGCTACACCTTC.

The gene calls are TRBV5-4 and TRBJ2-3; 10 bases are a match to TRBD1. Trimming took 4 bases from V and 0 from J; bases not matched to a gene: 11. Germline CDR1 reads SGHNT; CDR2 reads YYREEE (reference sequence). The CDR3 is 18 amino acids. CDR3 in amino acids: CASSVKRQGAGSTDTQYF. The CDR3 DNA is TGTGCCAGCAGCGTAAAGCGACAGGGGGCGGGAAGCACAGATACGCAGTATTTT.

This clone was found a few times. The chain combines TRBV7-9 with TRBJ2-7; TRBD2 matches at 8 bases. V was pared by 4 bases and J by 3 bases, with 5 bases of the junction left unmatched. This CDR3 is built from 14 residues. Germline V gives CDR1 SEHNR, CDR2 FQNEAQ (reference sequence). The CDR3 sequence: CASSSQGLVYEQYF. The CDR3 DNA is TGTGCCAGCAGCTCCCAGGGACTAGTCTACGAGCAGTACTTC.

The chain joins TRBV7-9 to TRBJ2-1; D gene unclear. The CDR3 covers 16 residues. Per the germline V gene, CDR1 is SEHNR and CDR2 is FQNEAQ (reference sequence). V was cut by 5 bases and J by 1 base, with 15 bases left in between. CDR3 bases: TGTGCCAGCAGCGAAAGACTTGTTCAATCCTACAATGAGCAGTTCTTC. The encoded protein is CASSERLVQSYNEQFF.

This chain joins TRBV7-6 and TRBJ2-5; TRBD1 aligns across 9 bases. The junction had 3 bases not matched to a gene; V was cut back by 5 bases and J by 5 bases. Germline V gives CDR1 SGHVS, CDR2 FNYEAQ. The CDR3 loop spans 13 amino acids. The CDR3 reads CASSRDRGETQYF. CDR3 nucleotide sequence: TGTGCCAGCAGCCGCGACAGGGGGGAGACCCAGTACTTC.

As to this clone: Other DNA sequences in the sample encode the same CDR3. The CDR3 DNA is TGTGCCAGCAGCCCCGACACAGATACGCAGTATTTT. It is translated as CASSPDTDTQYF. The chain links TRBV7-2 to TRBJ2-3; D gene unclear. Germline CDR1 is SGHTA and CDR2 is FQGNSA. This CDR3 contains 12 residues. Between the trimmed V and J ends, which lost 5 bases and 2 bases, there was a span of 5 bases.

The chain has TRBV6-6 and TRBJ2-1; the match to TRBD2 covers 7 bases. The CDR3 covers 13 residues. Per germline, CDR1 MNHNY and CDR2 SVGAGI (reference sequence). Germline trimming cut 5 bases from V and 11 bases from J; bases unmatched to any gene: 9. CDR3 nucleotide sequence: TGTGCCAGCAGTAACCCCAGGACTAGGAAGCAGTTCTTC. It codes for CASSNPRTRKQFF.

In its sample, this clone was seen a few times. The chain is built from TRBV7-2 and TRBJ2-1, with D possibly TRBD1 on 5 matching bases. This CDR3 spans 14 amino acids. Trimming left V 0 bases short and J 6 bases short, with 9 bases between. Germline CDR1 and CDR2: SGHTA and FQGNSA. CDR3 sequence (DNA): TGTGCCAGCAGCTTAGCGGGGCTAATCAATGAGCAGTTCTTC. This sequence encodes CASSLAGLINEQFF.

This chain links TRBV9 with TRBJ2-7, with 7 bases that match TRBD1. The CDR3 is made up of 14 amino acids. Germline loops: CDR1 SGDLS, CDR2 YYNGEE. V lost 2 bases, J lost 5 bases, and 7 bases stayed unmatched. CDR3 sequence: CASSVPGQRNEQYF. CDR3 bases: TGTGCCAGCAGCGTTCCGGGACAGAGGAACGAGCAGTACTTC.

J is TRBJ2-5 and V is TRBV5-1, with D maybe TRBD2 (6 bases). CDR1 and CDR2 from the germline V gene are SGHRS and YFSETQ. The CDR3 covers 14 residues. The germline V and J ends were trimmed by 4 bases and 4 bases, with 14 bases remaining between them. The CDR3 DNA follows: TGCGCCAGCAGCCAACTAGGCGGGGTAGAGACCCAGTACTTC. Its translation is CASSQLGGVETQYF.

This clone was detected a few times. The chain carries TRBV30 and TRBJ1-2, with D uncertain. The CDR3 has 13 amino acids. Germline CDR1 GTSNPN, CDR2 SVGIG (reference sequence). V was cut by 5 bases and J by 4 bases, with 14 bases left in between. CDR3 sequence (DNA): TGTGCCTGGGACCGCCGGGTTCCCTATGGCTACACCTTC. It specifies CAWDRRVPYGYTF.